These T cell receptor beta chains were read from a single sample in a study of shared clonotypes between healthy human individuals. Clones were sequenced by immunoSEQ multiplex PCR, and TCRdb holds only the in-frame ones, with some missing. The sample yields roughly 2.6 million clones, 90% to 95% seen once. The sequencing sample was made of naive CD4+ T cells sorted from blood. These receptors all stem from a man aged 18 to 29 in good health. Each CDR3 is given with its conserved first and last residue. Fields, in order: D gene, J gene, V gene, clone size, CDR3 protein, CDR3 DNA. A D gene is named only where the DNA matches it firmly. The size field is filled for only some rows; it gives once, few, many or a size class.

>TRBD1|TRBJ2-7|TRBV4-3|.
CASSRDRATYEQYF
TGCGCCAGCAGCCGGGACAGGGCTACATACGAGCAGTACTTC
>.|TRBJ2-6|TRBV11-2|.
CASSPQIGGGANVLTF
TGTGCCAGCAGCCCTCAAATCGGAGGGGGGGCCAACGTCCTGACTTTC
>.|TRBJ2-5|TRBV5-8|.
CASSSRYQETQYF
TGTGCCAGCAGCTCTAGGTACCAAGAGACCCAGTACTTC
>.|TRBJ2-7|TRBV18|.
CASSPGRISYEQYF
TGTGCCAGCTCACCAGGCAGGATTTCCTACGAGCAGTACTTC
>TRBD2|TRBJ2-3|TRBV10-2|.
CASSEGWTSGTDTQYF
TGCGCCAGCAGTGAGGGATGGACTAGCGGCACAGATACGCAGTATTTT
>.|TRBJ2-2|TRBV28|.
CASRRGGTGELFF
TGTGCCAGCAGAAGAGGTGGCACCGGGGAGCTGTTTTTT
>TRBD2|TRBJ2-3|TRBV14|.
CASSLERGGFTPSSQYF
TGTGCCAGCAGCTTGGAGCGGGGGGGGTTTACCCCTTCTTCGCAGTATTTT
>.|TRBJ2-5|TRBV30|.
CAWRGQETQYF
TGTGCCTGGAGGGGGCAAGAGACCCAGTACTTC
>.|TRBJ1-2|TRBV7-2|.
CASSLVAGENYGYTF
TGTGCCAGCAGCTTAGTGGCGGGGGAGAACTATGGCTACACCTTC
>.|TRBJ2-5|TRBV5-4|.
CASSLAEETQYF
TGTGCCAGCAGCTTGGCGGAAGAGACCCAGTACTTC
>.|TRBJ1-2|TRBV19|.
CASSNDQKGYTF
TGTGCCAGTAGTAACGACCAAAAGGGCTACACCTTC
>TRBD1|TRBJ1-5|TRBV10-3|.
CAIRPGQGQPQHF
TGTGCCATCAGACCCGGACAGGGCCAGCCCCAGCATTTT
>TRBD1|TRBJ1-5|TRBV28|.
CASRTFQGAVQPQHF
TGTGCCAGCCGGACCTTCCAGGGGGCGGTTCAGCCCCAGCATTTT
>.|TRBJ2-5|TRBV5-4|.
CASSLGQRETQYF
TGTGCCAGCAGCTTGGGGCAGAGGGAGACCCAGTACTTC
>TRBD1|TRBJ1-1|TRBV5-1|.
CASSRDRRSEAFF
TGCGCCAGCTCCCGGGACAGGAGATCTGAAGCTTTCTTT
>TRBD2|TRBJ2-7|TRBV7-8|.
CASSFIPASGGYEQYF
TGTGCCAGCAGCTTCATCCCGGCTAGCGGGGGATACGAGCAGTACTTC
>.|TRBJ1-2|TRBV19|.
CASSFQGNYGYTF
TGTGCCAGTAGTTTTCAGGGGAACTATGGCTACACCTTC
>.|TRBJ2-1|TRBV18|.
CASSPIPSSYNEQFF
TGTGCCAGCTCCCCTATACCGAGCTCCTACAATGAGCAGTTCTTC
>.|TRBJ2-5|TRBV11-1|.
CASSKAGIETQYF
TGTGCCAGCAGCAAGGCAGGGATCGAGACCCAGTACTTC
>TRBD1|TRBJ1-2|TRBV5-1|.
CASSEDGQGISYGYTF
TGCGCCAGCAGCGAAGACGGACAGGGGATAAGCTATGGCTACACCTTC
>.|TRBJ2-5|TRBV4-1|.
CASSGVRRGSETQYF
TGCGCCAGCAGCGGAGTTCGGCGGGGCTCGGAGACCCAGTACTTC
>.|TRBJ1-2|TRBV9|.
CASSVTSGDGYTF
TGTGCCAGCAGCGTCACCTCTGGAGATGGCTACACCTTC
>TRBD2|TRBJ2-7|TRBV10-3|.
CAISESGGSNEQYF
TGTGCCATCAGTGAGTCTGGCGGGAGTAACGAGCAGTACTTC
>.|TRBJ1-2|TRBV10-2|.
CASSESSRDRYGYTF
TGCGCCAGCAGTGAGTCGAGCAGGGATCGCTATGGCTACACCTTC
>.|TRBJ1-2|TRBV5-4|.
CASSRTQGRENGYTF
TGTGCCAGCAGCAGAACTCAGGGAAGGGAAAATGGCTACACCTTC
>TRBD1|TRBJ2-2|TRBV7-9|.
CASSLGTGVTGELFF
TGTGCCAGCAGCTTAGGGACAGGGGTCACCGGGGAGCTGTTTTTT
>TRBD1|TRBJ2-1|TRBV18|.
CASSPRDRGGNEQFF
TGTGCCAGCTCACCCCGGGACAGGGGAGGCAATGAGCAGTTCTTC
>.|TRBJ1-5|TRBV19|.
CASSLGGANQPQHF
TGTGCCAGTAGTTTGGGAGGGGCCAATCAGCCCCAGCATTTT
>TRBD1|TRBJ2-1|TRBV28|.
CASSPLGDSVSGEEQFF
TGTGCCAGCAGTCCGTTAGGGGACAGTGTCTCAGGCGAAGAGCAGTTCTTC
>TRBD2|TRBJ2-7|TRBV18|.
CASSPVGRTYEQYF
TGTGCCAGCTCACCGGTCGGGAGGACCTACGAGCAGTACTTC
>.|TRBJ2-7|TRBV18|.
CASSPKGNREQYF
TGTGCCAGCTCACCAAAGGGGAATCGAGAGCAGTACTTC
>.|TRBJ1-5|TRBV30|once
CAWSANIGTVNQPQHF
TGTGCCTGGAGTGCTAATATAGGGACCGTCAATCAGCCCCAGCATTTT
>TRBD1|TRBJ1-2|TRBV5-4|.
CASRNIEGAGGYTF
TGTGCCAGCAGGAATATTGAGGGGGCCGGGGGCTACACCTTC
>.|TRBJ1-2|TRBV6-1|.
CASSEAQAARNYGYTF
TGTGCCAGCAGTGAAGCGCAGGCAGCCAGAAACTATGGCTACACCTTC
>TRBD2|TRBJ2-7|TRBV25-1|.
CASSEYLAGTYEQYF
TGTGCCAGCAGTGAATATCTAGCGGGGACCTACGAGCAGTACTTC
>.|TRBJ1-1|TRBV6-5|once
CASSFDRPTDTEAFF
TGTGCCAGCAGTTTTGACAGGCCAACGGACACTGAAGCTTTCTTT
>.|TRBJ2-1|TRBV2|.
CARSFDSEQFF
TGTGCCAGGTCGTTTGATAGTGAGCAGTTCTTC
>.|TRBJ1-4|TRBV6-1|.
CASSVGGGHEKLFF
TGTGCCAGCAGCGTCGGTGGAGGGCATGAAAAACTGTTTTTT
>.|TRBJ1-6|TRBV28|few
CASSLTQTNSPLHF
TGTGCCAGCAGTTTAACTCAGACTAATTCACCCCTCCACTTT
>.|TRBJ1-3|TRBV28|.
CASGGIPGNTIYF
TGTGCCAGCGGCGGGATCCCTGGAAACACCATATATTTT
>.|TRBJ1-2|TRBV28|.
CASSLTPANYGYTF
TGTGCCAGCAGTTTAACGCCGGCTAACTATGGCTACACCTTC
>TRBD2|TRBJ2-2|TRBV14|.
CASTSGLNTGELFF
TGTGCCAGCACTAGCGGACTGAACACCGGGGAGCTGTTTTTT
>.|TRBJ2-5|TRBV4-2|.
CASSQAGKKETQYF
TGTGCCAGCAGCCAAGCCGGGAAAAAAGAGACCCAGTACTTC
>TRBD1|TRBJ1-6|TRBV4-1|.
CASSQLGQGINSPLHF
TGCGCCAGCAGCCAACTGGGACAGGGCATAAATTCACCCCTCCACTTT
>TRBD2|TRBJ2-2|TRBV6-5|.
CASSYSVAGGSGELFF
TGTGCCAGCAGTTACTCAGTAGCGGGAGGGTCCGGGGAGCTGTTTTTT
>.|TRBJ2-7|TRBV7-9|.
CASSPEGGYTPEQYF
TGTGCCAGCAGCCCTGAGGGGGGATACACTCCCGAGCAGTACTTC
>TRBD1|TRBJ1-2|TRBV7-2|.
CASSLGQGARGYTF
TGTGCCAGCAGCTTGGGGCAGGGGGCGCGCGGCTACACCTTC
>TRBD1|TRBJ2-2|TRBV5-4|once
CASSWDRRAGELFF
TGTGCCAGCAGCTGGGACAGGAGGGCCGGGGAGCTGTTTTTT
>.|TRBJ1-2|TRBV19|.
CASHSGRLKSGYTF
TGTGCCAGCCACTCGGGCCGACTCAAATCTGGCTACACCTTC
>.|TRBJ2-7|TRBV10-1|.
CASSESVGSGEQYF
TGCGCCAGCAGTGAGTCTGTCGGGAGCGGGGAGCAGTACTTC
>.|TRBJ1-2|TRBV11-2|.
CASSLDSLGAGYTF
TGTGCCAGCAGCTTAGATTCTTTGGGCGCTGGCTACACCTTC
>TRBD2|TRBJ2-5|TRBV5-4|.
CASSIGLAGGQETQYF
TGTGCCAGCAGCATAGGACTAGCGGGGGGACAAGAGACCCAGTACTTC
>.|TRBJ2-1|TRBV5-6|.
CASSYRSLPYNEQFF
TGTGCCAGCAGCTATAGGAGTTTGCCCTACAATGAGCAGTTCTTC
>.|TRBJ2-3|TRBV14|.
CASSQSGLVSGTDTQYF
TGTGCCAGCAGCCAAAGTGGTCTGGTGTCTGGCACAGATACGCAGTATTTT
>TRBD1|TRBJ1-1|TRBV5-1|.
CASSLGQGASTEAFF
TGCGCCAGCAGCTTGGGTCAGGGGGCGAGCACTGAAGCTTTCTTT
>.|TRBJ2-7|TRBV6-5|once
CASRQSGTSAYEQYF
TGTGCCAGCAGGCAATCCGGGACATCGGCCTACGAGCAGTACTTC
>TRBD1|TRBJ1-5|TRBV9|few
CASSGGQQNQPQHF
TGTGCCAGCAGCGGGGGACAGCAAAATCAGCCCCAGCATTTT
>TRBD1|TRBJ1-6|TRBV5-1|.
CASSWDRGNNSPLHF
TGCGCCAGCAGCTGGGACAGGGGAAATAATTCACCCCTCCACTTT